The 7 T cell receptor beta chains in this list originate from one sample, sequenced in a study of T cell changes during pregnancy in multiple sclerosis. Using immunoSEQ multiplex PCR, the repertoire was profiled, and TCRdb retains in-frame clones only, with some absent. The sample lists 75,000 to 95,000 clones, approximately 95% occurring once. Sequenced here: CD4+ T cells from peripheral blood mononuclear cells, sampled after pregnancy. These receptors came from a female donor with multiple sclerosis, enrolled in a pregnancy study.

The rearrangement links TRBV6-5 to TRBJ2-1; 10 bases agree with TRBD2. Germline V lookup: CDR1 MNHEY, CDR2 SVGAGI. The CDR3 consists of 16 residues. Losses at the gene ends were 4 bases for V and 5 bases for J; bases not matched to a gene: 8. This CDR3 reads CASSSELAGVDNEQFF. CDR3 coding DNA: TGTGCCAGCAGTTCGGAGCTAGCGGGAGTTGACAATGAGCAGTTCTTC.

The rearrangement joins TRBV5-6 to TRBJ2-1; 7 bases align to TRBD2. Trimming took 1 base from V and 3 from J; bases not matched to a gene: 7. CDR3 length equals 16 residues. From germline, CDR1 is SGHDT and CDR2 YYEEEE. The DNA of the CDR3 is TGTGCCAGCAGCTTGAGTTGGCTAGCGGTCTACAATGAGCAGTTCTTC. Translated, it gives CASSLSWLAVYNEQFF.

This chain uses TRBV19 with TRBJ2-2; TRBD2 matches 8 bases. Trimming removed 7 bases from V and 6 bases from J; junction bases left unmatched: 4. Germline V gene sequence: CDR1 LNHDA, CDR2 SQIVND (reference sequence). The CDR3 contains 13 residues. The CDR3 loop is CASKGLASGELFF. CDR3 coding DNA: TGTGCCAGTAAAGGACTAGCCTCCGGGGAGCTGTTTTTT.

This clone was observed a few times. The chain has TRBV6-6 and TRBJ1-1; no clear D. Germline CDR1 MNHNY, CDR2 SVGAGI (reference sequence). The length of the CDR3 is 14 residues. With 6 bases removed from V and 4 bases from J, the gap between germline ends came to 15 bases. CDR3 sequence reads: CASSHQREGTEAFF. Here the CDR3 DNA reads TGTGCCAGCAGCCATCAACGGGAGGGCACTGAAGCTTTCTTT.

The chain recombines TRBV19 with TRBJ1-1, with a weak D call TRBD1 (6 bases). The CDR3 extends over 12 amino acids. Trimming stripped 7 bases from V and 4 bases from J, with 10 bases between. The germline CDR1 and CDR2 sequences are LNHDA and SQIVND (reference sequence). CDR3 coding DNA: TGTGCCAGTAACAGGGCGGGCACTGAAGCTTTCTTT. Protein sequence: CASNRAGTEAFF.

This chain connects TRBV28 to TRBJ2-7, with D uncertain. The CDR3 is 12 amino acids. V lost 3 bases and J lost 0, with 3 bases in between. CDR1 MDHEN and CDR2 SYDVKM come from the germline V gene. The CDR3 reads CASSFISYEQYF. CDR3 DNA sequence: TGTGCCAGCAGTTTTATCTCCTACGAGCAGTACTTC.

CDR3 nucleotide sequence: TGTGCCAGCAGCCGCCCAGGACTGCGCAATGAGCAGTTCTTC. Its translation is CASSRPGLRNEQFF. V gene TRBV7-8 combines with J gene TRBJ2-1; TRBD2 is a possible D gene (5 bases). The CDR3 extends over 14 amino acids. V shed 5 bases and J shed 6 bases, with 14 bases lying between them. Germline lookup yields CDR1 SGHVS and CDR2 FQNEAQ.